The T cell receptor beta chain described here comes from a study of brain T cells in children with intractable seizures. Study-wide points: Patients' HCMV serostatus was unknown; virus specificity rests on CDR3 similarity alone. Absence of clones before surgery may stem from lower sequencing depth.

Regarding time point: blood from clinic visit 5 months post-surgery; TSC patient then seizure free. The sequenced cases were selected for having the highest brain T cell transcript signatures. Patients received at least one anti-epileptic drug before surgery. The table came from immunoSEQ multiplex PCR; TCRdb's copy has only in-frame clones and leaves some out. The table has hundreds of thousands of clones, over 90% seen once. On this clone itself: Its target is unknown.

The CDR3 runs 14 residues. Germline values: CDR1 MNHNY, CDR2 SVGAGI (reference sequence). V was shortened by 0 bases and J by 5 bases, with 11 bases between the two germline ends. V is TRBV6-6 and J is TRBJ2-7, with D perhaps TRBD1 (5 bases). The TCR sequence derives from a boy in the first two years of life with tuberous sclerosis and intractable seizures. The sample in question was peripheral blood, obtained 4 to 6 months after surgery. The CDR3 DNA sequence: TGTGCCAGCAGTTACTCGGCAGGCAGGGACGAGCAGTACTTC. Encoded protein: CASSYSAGRDEQYF.